The 21 T cell receptor beta chains presented below share a single source sample, sequenced in a study of T cells after yellow fever vaccination. A single record per CDR3 protein comes from TCRdb applying MiXCR to the 5' RACE reads. The sample includes fewer than 150,000 distinct CDR3 sequences, 6.5% to 8.5% of them seen just once. The sequencing used CD4+ T cells sorted from PBMCs, collected 5 days after the yellow fever booster vaccination. The receptors here all came from a young man who received the YFV17D yellow fever vaccine.

This clonotype has at least ten counts. The V call is TRBV18, the J call TRBJ2-7; D perhaps matches TRBD2 (6 bases). Germline CDR1 and CDR2: KGHSH and LQKENI. Trimming shortened V by 3 bases and J by 7 bases, and 16 bases separated the two germline ends. The CDR3 runs to 14 residues. CDR3: CASSPATARGEQYF. CDR3 nucleotides: TGTGCCAGCTCACCGGCCACAGCTCGGGGGGAGCAGTACTTC.

This clonotype was seen at least ten times. This sequence joins TRBV12-3 or TRBV12-4 and TRBJ1-2, with D unclear. Trimming took 5 bases from V and 4 from J, leaving 17 bases between them. The CDR3 is made up of 15 amino acids. This chain's CDR3 is CASSPRTAATYGYTF. The DNA of the CDR3 is TGTGCCAGCAGTCCCCGGACGGCCGCAACCTATGGCTACACCTTC.

This clonotype has a count of ten or more. This rearrangement joins TRBV18 to TRBJ1-1; D unresolved. The CDR3 runs to 16 residues. V was clipped by 2 bases and J by 6 bases, with 19 bases between them. Germline V gene lookup returns CDR1 KGHSH and CDR2 LQKENI. DNA for the CDR3: TGTGCCAGCTCACCATCCAATGGCGGGGATGGCGCTGAAGCTTTCTTT. Translation gives CASSPSNGGDGAEAFF.

This clonotype was observed at least ten times. V usage is TRBV3-1 and J usage is TRBJ1-1; weak D call: TRBD1 (6 bases). This CDR3 contains 13 residues. Germline V gene sequence: CDR1 LGHDT, CDR2 YNNKEL (reference sequence). The V end was cut by 3 bases, the J end by 8 bases, with 13 bases between. This CDR3 is CASSQIRDKEAFF. The CDR3 DNA sequence: TGTGCCAGCAGCCAGATCCGGGACAAGGAAGCTTTCTTT.

Worth noting for this clonotype: A much larger clone differs by one base, so this may be a read error. The chain carries TRBV4-2 and TRBJ2-6; D possibly corresponds to TRBD1 (6 bases). This CDR3 comprises 16 residues. The germline CDR1 and CDR2 sequences are LGHNA and YNFKEQ. V dropped 4 bases and J dropped 4 bases, with 14 bases sitting between them. The CDR3 spells CASSLRGPRGANVLTF. For the CDR3, the DNA is TGTGCCAGCAGCCTCAGGGGACCTCGGGGGGCCAACGTCCTGACTTTC.

CDR3 sequence: CASSPGDFYNSGANVLTF. The CDR3 nucleotides read TGTGCCAGCAGCCCAGGGGACTTCTACAACTCTGGGGCCAACGTCCTGACTTTC. The chain combines TRBV11-1 with TRBJ2-6, with D tentatively TRBD1 or TRBD2 (6 bases each). V dropped 5 bases and J dropped 0 bases, with 17 bases sitting between them. The CDR3 covers 18 residues. CDR1 and CDR2 from the germline V gene are SGHAT and FQDESV (reference sequence).

This clonotype was recorded at least ten times. This chain joins TRBV27 and TRBJ2-7; 8 bases are a match to TRBD2. After removal of 3 bases from V and 5 bases from J, the junction contained 3 bases not matched to a gene. This CDR3 region has 13 residues. CDR1 is MNHEY, CDR2 SMNVEV, per germline (reference sequence). The CDR3 nucleotides are TGTGCCAGCAGTTTTTCGGGGGGGGACGAGCAGTACTTC. It translates to CASSFSGGDEQYF.

The chain employs TRBV24-1 and TRBJ2-1; D tentatively reads TRBD1 or TRBD2 (5 bases each). Germline V gene data show CDR1 as KGHDR and CDR2 as SFDVKD. Trimming cost V 2 bases and J 12 bases, with 13 bases left between them. CDR3 length: 13 amino acids. CDR3 protein: CATSDSGAGVQFF. The CDR3 region has the DNA TGTGCCACCAGTGATTCCGGGGCCGGTGTGCAGTTCTTC.

This clonotype has a count of ten or more. V and J are TRBV12-3 or TRBV12-4 and TRBJ2-3, with 8 bases aligning to TRBD2. J gave up 8 bases and V 5 bases, and 9 bases lay outside the gene matches. The CDR3 spans 14 residues. CDR3 bases: TGTGCCAGCAGTCCCGCGGGAGGTTCCCCTACGCAGTATTTT. Translated: CASSPAGGSPTQYF.

This clonotype was recorded at least ten times. The chain combines TRBV20-1 with TRBJ1-1; the D is unclear. The germline V gene has CDR1 DFQATT and CDR2 SNEGSKA (reference sequence). Trimming removed 0 bases from V and 0 bases from J, with 8 bases in between. This CDR3 has 14 amino acids. CDR3 protein: CSARDVWMNTEAFF. The DNA of the CDR3 is TGCAGTGCTAGAGACGTTTGGATGAACACTGAAGCTTTCTTT.

This clonotype has ten or more counts. The chain recombines TRBV7-2 with TRBJ2-1; the match to TRBD2 covers 7 bases. The CDR3 length is 16 residues. CDR1 is SGHTA and CDR2 is FQGNSA in the germline V gene. Trimming cost V 6 bases and J 0 bases; bases outside gene matches: 8. CDR3: CASRPTSESSYNEQFF. CDR3 coding DNA: TGTGCCAGCAGACCAACTAGCGAAAGCTCCTACAATGAGCAGTTCTTC.

The chain has TRBV20-1 and TRBJ2-7; TRBD2 might be the D (6 bases). This CDR3 has 15 residues. The germline V gene has CDR1 DFQATT and CDR2 SNEGSKA (reference sequence). V gave up 6 bases and J gave up 0 bases, with 18 bases separating them. CDR3 loop: CSAEGGSGNSYEQYF. The CDR3 coding sequence is TGCAGTGCCGAGGGAGGTAGCGGAAACTCCTACGAGCAGTACTTC.

This clonotype was detected many times. This chain links TRBV5-4 with TRBJ2-6; D may be TRBD2 (6 bases). Germline V lookup: CDR1 SGHNT, CDR2 YYREEE (reference sequence). The germline V and J ends were trimmed by 4 bases and 4 bases, with 9 bases remaining between them. This CDR3 has 14 residues. CDR3 residues: CASSRERGANVLTF. CDR3 DNA sequence: TGTGCCAGCAGCCGGGAGCGGGGGGCCAACGTCCTGACTTTC.

This clonotype was detected only a few times. The chain carries TRBV28 and TRBJ2-5; 7 bases are shared with TRBD1. Germline CDR1 MDHEN, CDR2 SYDVKM. Trimming cost V 6 bases and J 5 bases; bases outside gene matches: 6. This CDR3 comprises 13 residues. In DNA, the CDR3 is TGTGCCAGCAGGGGGACAGTTGGTGAGACCCAGTACTTC. Translating gives CASRGTVGETQYF.

This clonotype has a count of ten or more. J is TRBJ2-2 and V is TRBV7-2; D is ambiguous. Per germline, CDR1 SGHTA and CDR2 FQGNSA. The CDR3 consists of 12 residues. Trimming shortened V by 3 bases and J by 4 bases, and 3 bases separated the two germline ends. The CDR3 sequence is CASSFSTGELFF. The CDR3 coding sequence is TGTGCCAGCAGCTTTAGCACCGGGGAGCTGTTTTTT.

This clonotype was seen at least ten times. The chain recombines TRBV19 with TRBJ1-2; D call uncertain. Looked up from germline, CDR1 is LNHDA and CDR2 is SQIVND (reference sequence). Trimming removed 2 bases from V and 4 bases from J, with 14 bases in between. The CDR3 loop spans 15 amino acids. CDR3 sequence: CASSISDPRGYGYTF. The CDR3 nucleotides read TGTGCCAGTAGTATATCTGACCCGCGGGGCTATGGCTACACCTTC.

On this clonotype: A clone one base away is much larger, so this may be a read error. The gene calls are TRBV6-5 and TRBJ2-3, with 7 bases matching TRBD2. CDR1 is MNHEY and CDR2 is SVGAGI in the germline V gene. The CDR3 runs 14 residues. The CDR3 protein is CARSYRGSGNAQYF. In DNA form, the CDR3 reads TGTGCCAGAAGTTACAGAGGGAGCGGGAATGCGCAGTATTTT.

This clonotype was seen a few times. One junction end does not reproduce the germline sequence, and a read error may be involved. The rearrangement uses TRBV3-1 and TRBJ2-1; D unresolved. The length of the CDR3 is 15 residues. The V gene's germline CDR1 is LGHDT and CDR2 YNNKEL (reference sequence). The CDR3, as DNA: TGTGCCTGCAGCCAAGATCCAGGCCGTCTGGATGAGCAGTTCTTC. This gives the protein CACSQDPGRLDEQFF.

This clonotype appeared many times. The V call is TRBV6-1, the J call TRBJ2-2, with D tentatively TRBD1 (5 bases). Per germline, CDR1 MNHNS and CDR2 SASEGT. Trimming removed 8 bases at V and 6 bases at J, with 16 bases between. The length of the CDR3 is 14 residues. The CDR3 DNA sequence: TGTGCCAGCCGATCCGACAGCACCTCCGGGGAGCTGTTTTTT. Translating it yields CASRSDSTSGELFF.

The chain uses TRBV5-1 and TRBJ2-1, with D uncertain. The V end was cut by 4 bases, the J end by 0 bases, with 14 bases between. The CDR3 consists of 16 residues. Germline V gene lookup returns CDR1 SGHRS and CDR2 YFSETQ. The DNA for the CDR3 is TGCGCCAGCAGCCTGGACGGTCCGAGCTCCTACAATGAGCAGTTCTTC. As protein: CASSLDGPSSYNEQFF. Drawing the rest from reference TRBV5-1 and TRBJ2-1, the complete variable domain is KAGVTQTPRYLIKTRGQQVTLSCSPISGHRSVSWYQQTPGQGLQFLFEYFSETQRNKGNFPGRFSGRQFSNSRSEMNVSTLELGDSALYLCASSLDGPSSYNEQFFGPGTRLTVL.

V and J are TRBV7-2 and TRBJ1-5; D perhaps matches TRBD1 (5 bases). The ends were cut back, 7 bases at V and 5 bases at J, with 12 bases in the middle. Germline CDR1 is SGHTA and CDR2 is FQGNSA. The CDR3 covers 13 residues. CDR3 bases: TGTGCCAGCACCCCGGGGGGGGATCAGCCCCAGCATTTT. It yields the protein CASTPGGDQPQHF.